This T cell receptor (beta chain) was sequenced in a study of T cells in Graves' hyperthyroidism and ophthalmopathy. V lost 2 bases and J 7 bases, leaving 12 bases between the germline ends. Per the germline V gene, CDR1 is MNHEY and CDR2 is SMNVEV (reference sequence). The CDR3 loop spans 14 amino acids. This clonotype appeared many times. RNA transcripts served as the template for amplifying TCR beta CDR3 regions. The TCR CDR3 first-round RT-PCR relied on the HTBI primer set. TCRdb reanalysed the multiplex PCR reads using MiXCR and keeps one entry per CDR3 protein. The table lists 700,000 or so distinct CDR3 sequences, about 17% of them singletons.

The clonotype was recovered from a man between 18 and 29 years old with Graves' hyperthyroidism. The sample comprised blood. This chain uses TRBV27 with TRBJ2-1; possibly TRBD2 for D (6 bases). CDR3 residues: CASSLAGPGNEQFF. CDR3 in DNA: TGTGCCAGCAGTTTAGCGGGACCCGGTAATGAGCAGTTCTTC.